These T cell receptor beta chains were read from a single sample in a study of tumor-infiltrating lymphocytes in primary liver carcinoma. Using its own MiXCR run on the multiplex PCR reads, TCRdb lists one record per CDR3 protein. In the table there are around 190,000 distinct CDR3 sequences, around four fifths of which are singletons. The source material was tumor tissue from primary liver carcinoma. The receptors come from a man in his forties or fifties with primary liver carcinoma and hepatitis B virus infection. Both conserved end residues are part of each CDR3. D genes are given only for firm matches. Rows may omit the clone size; those that give it use once, few, many or a size class.

len | d_gene | j_gene | abundance | v_gene | CDR3nt | CDR3aa
14 | NA | TRBJ2-7 | NA | TRBV11-3 | TGTATCACTCGACAGGAGGTGACTTCCTACGAGCAGTACTTC | CITRQEVTSYEQYF
17 | NA | TRBJ2-7 | NA | TRBV6-2/TRBV6-3 | TGTGCCAGCAGTCTGGGGGGGGGACAGTTGCGTCCATACGAGCACTACTTC | CASSLGGGQLRPYEHYF
14 | NA | TRBJ1-5 | NA | TRBV6-5 | TGTGTCAGCAGTTACTCCAGGGATGATCAGCCCCAGCCTTTT | CVSSYSRDDQPQPF
16 | TRBD1 | TRBJ1-2 | few | TRBV28 | TGTGCCAGCAGTATGCCCGGGACAGGGGCTAACTATGACTACACCTTC | CASSMPGTGANYDYTF
14 | NA | TRBJ2-7 | NA | TRBV12-3/TRBV12-4 | TGTGCCAGCAGTCCAGCTGAAGTAAGGAACGAGCAGTACTTC | CASSPAEVRNEQYF
14 | NA | TRBJ1-4 | many | TRBV5-5 | TGTGCCAGCAGCGAACAGGGATCCAATGAAAAACTGTTTTTT | CASSEQGSNEKLFF
13 | NA | TRBJ2-3 | NA | TRBV5-4 | TGTGCCAGCGGCTCCCGTCAGGCAGATACGCAGTATTTT | CASGSRQADTQYF
15 | TRBD1 | TRBJ2-5 | NA | TRBV29-1 | TGTAGAGTCCGAGTCCCGGGACAGGGGATTGAGAGCCAGTACTTC | CRVRVPGQGIESQYF
16 | NA | TRBJ2-3 | few | TRBV2 | TGTGCCAGCAGTGGAAACAGGATGCAATCCACAGATACGCAGTATTTT | CASSGNRMQSTDTQYF
16 | NA | TRBJ2-3 | NA | TRBV6-1 | TGTGCCAGCACCGCCCATCGGGCGGCTAACACAGATACGCAGTATTTT | CASTAHRAANTDTQYF
18 | NA | TRBJ2-5 | few | TRBV11-2 | TGTGTCAGCAGCCCTAGCTCAATCCAAGATACTGGGCGGGAGACCCAGTACTTC | CVSSPSSIQDTGRETQYF
16 | TRBD2 | TRBJ2-5 | NA | TRBV12-3/TRBV12-4 | TGTGCCAGCAGACGAGTGACTAGCGGAATCCAAGAGACCCAGTATTTC | CASRRVTSGIQETQYF
15 | NA | TRBJ2-7 | NA | TRBV4-1 | TGCGCCAGTAGCCCCCGAGAGGAACTCTTCTACGAGGAGTACTTC | CASSPREELFYEEYF
14 | NA | TRBJ2-2 | many | TRBV5-1 | TGCGCCAGCAGCTTGGAACGGAACACCGGGGAGCTGTTTTTT | CASSLERNTGELFF
14 | NA | TRBJ2-3 | NA | TRBV12-3/TRBV12-4 | TGTGCCAGCAGTCCCGGGAGTAGGCCAGGTACGGAGTGTTTT | CASSPGSRPGTECF
14 | NA | TRBJ2-7 | NA | TRBV6-5 | TGTGCCAGCAGTTCTTCAGCCGGAGGGGGCGATCATTACTTC | CASSSSAGGGDHYF
15 | NA | TRBJ1-5 | NA | TRBV5-4 | TGTGCCATCAGTCGCGACGGAAATACCAATCAGCCCCAGCATTTT | CAISRDGNTNQPQHF
18 | NA | TRBJ2-7 | NA | TRBV12-3/TRBV12-4 | TGTGCCAGCAGTCCCCTGGGGTCGGCGATATTGGGCTCCTACGAGCGGTACTTC | CASSPLGSAILGSYERYF
16 | NA | TRBJ2-7 | large | TRBV29-1 | TGCAGCGCCATGACATCTGGGACCGGCACTCCCTACGAGCAGTACTTC | CSAMTSGTGTPYEQYF
15 | NA | TRBJ2-1 | NA | TRBV5-5 | TGTGCCAGCAGCTTGGGTCTAGATACAGTCAATGAGCAGTTCTTC | CASSLGLDTVNEQFF
14 | TRBD1 | TRBJ1-1 | many | TRBV5-1 | TGCGCCAGCCAGACCGGGACAGCGAACACTGAAGCTTTCTTT | CASQTGTANTEAFF
13 | NA | TRBJ2-1 | NA | TRBV6-1 | TGTACCAGCAAGGGGAGAAACTACAATGAACAGTTCTTC | CTSKGRNYNEQFF
15 | NA | TRBJ1-3 | NA | TRBV11-1 | TGTTCCAGCAGCTCGACCCGTGATCATGGAAACATCACATATTTT | CSSSSTRDHGNITYF
18 | TRBD2 | TRBJ2-1 | NA | TRBV5-6 | TGTGGCAGCAGCCGGGGACTAGCGGGAGTTTTGACCCACAATGAGCAGTTCTTC | CGSSRGLAGVLTHNEQFF
14 | NA | TRBJ2-2 | once | TRBV6-2/TRBV6-3 | TGTGCCTGCAGTTTCCGGGACCCCACCGGGGGGCTGTTTTTT | CACSFRDPTGGLFF
14 | NA | TRBJ2-1 | NA | TRBV12-3/TRBV12-4 | TGTGCCAGCATCCAATGGAGGGAGGCCAATGAGCAGTCCTTC | CASIQWREANEQSF
16 | NA | TRBJ2-1 | NA | TRBV4-3 | TGCGCAAACAGCCAAGATAGGAGCGGGTTTCACAATGAGCAATTCTTC | CANSQDRSGFHNEQFF
16 | NA | TRBJ2-2 | NA | TRBV5-1 | TGCGTCAGCAGCCTATATCACGGGACGAATATCGGGGAGCTGTTTTTT | CVSSLYHGTNIGELFF
17 | NA | TRBJ1-5 | NA | TRBV11-2 | TGTGACAGCATCTTAGTAGGGGTAACACGGAGCAATCAGCCCCAGCATTTT | CDSILVGVTRSNQPQHF